The entry below describes one T cell receptor (beta chain). Each donor supplied around 9.9 milliliters of peripheral blood. No fewer than 7 million PBMCs went into each sample. These data are taken from a study of blood T cells in healthy people across ages. This CDR3 has 16 amino acids. V was shortened by 6 bases and J by 1 base, with 15 bases between the two germline ends. Germline V gene sequence: CDR1 LNHDA, CDR2 SQIVND (reference sequence). Combining a sample-barcoded 5' primer with a J-beta primer mix, a second PCR ran for 7 to 11 cycles. TCRdb redid the calling of the 5' RACE reads with MiXCR, one entry per CDR3 protein. The sample holds roughly 800,000 distinct CDR3 sequences; nearly 60% are singletons and the top ten take over 20%.

Sequencing input: blood. This sequence was found in a man aged 25 to 45 in good health. This sequence joins TRBV19 and TRBJ2-2; D not certain. CDR3 bases: TGTGCCAGTAGGTTTAATGGTGACCAGAACACCGGGGAGCTGTTTTTT. Its protein product is CASRFNGDQNTGELFF.